Presented here are 21 T cell receptor beta chains from one specimen sequenced in a study of molecular identifiers for immune sequencing clone quantification. MiXCR, run by TCRdb on the PCR reads, gives a single entry per CDR3 protein. The repertoire holds around 70,000 distinct CDR3 sequences, with 18% as singletons. Sequenced sample: naive CD8+ T cells from blood, with Jurkat cell RNA spiked in. Subset indicated: FACS-sorted CD8+CD4-CCR7+CD45RA+ naive T cells. Source of these receptors: a human donor in good health. Some libraries in this study had Jurkat cell RNA spiked in.

About this clonotype itself: A much larger clone lies one base from this, so it may be a read error. CDR3 nucleotide sequence: TGTGCCAGTAGTACCCACCTCGCTGAAGCTTTCTTT. Its protein product is CASSTHLAEAFF. The rearrangement links TRBV19 to TRBJ1-1; no clear D gene. The CDR3 contains 12 residues. The germline V gene has CDR1 LNHDA and CDR2 SQIVND (reference sequence). Trimming took off 4 bases at V and 6 bases at J, with 9 bases between the two ends. Using reference TRBV19 and TRBJ1-1 for the parts outside the CDR3, the full variable domain is DGGITQSPKYLFRKEGQNVTLSCEQNLNHDAMYWYRQDPGQGLRLIYYSQIVNDFQKGDIAEGYSVSREKKESFPLTVTSAQKNPTAFYLCASSTHLAEAFFGQGTRLTVV.

The chain employs TRBV3-1 and TRBJ2-5; D may be TRBD2 (5 bases). The length of the CDR3 is 16 residues. Trimming left V 3 bases short and J 2 bases short, with 16 bases between. Germline assignment: CDR1 LGHDT and CDR2 YNNKEL (reference sequence). CDR3 sequence reads: CASSHIAGNSQETQYF. CDR3 DNA: TGTGCCAGCAGCCATATTGCGGGCAATTCGCAAGAGACCCAGTACTTC.

In this sample, this clonotype turned up many times. V usage is TRBV7-9 and J usage is TRBJ2-7; D is possibly TRBD1 or TRBD2 (5 bases each). V dropped 5 bases and J dropped 2 bases, with 10 bases sitting between them. Germline values: CDR1 SEHNR, CDR2 FQNEAQ (reference sequence). The CDR3 covers 13 residues. The CDR3 nucleotides read TGTGCCAGCAGCCGGGGCGGCCCCTACGAGCAGTACTTC. Its protein product is CASSRGGPYEQYF. Drawing the rest from reference TRBV7-9 and TRBJ2-7, the complete variable domain is DTGVSQNPRHKITKRGQNVTFRCDPISEHNRLYWYRQTLGQGPEFLTYFQNEAQLEKSRLLSDRFSAERPKGSFSTLEIQRTEQGDSAMYLCASSRGGPYEQYFGPGTRLTVT.

The J gene is TRBJ2-1, the V gene TRBV24-1; 8 bases fit TRBD2. The ends lost 6 bases at V and 9 bases at J; junction bases unmatched: 9. Germline CDR1 is KGHDR and CDR2 is SFDVKD. The CDR3 length is 14 residues. The CDR3 spells CATSTPGLDLEQFF. In nucleotides, the CDR3 is TGTGCCACCAGTACACCGGGACTAGATCTTGAGCAGTTCTTC.

This clonotype was seen ten or more times. The rearrangement joins TRBV7-9 to TRBJ2-1, with 9 bases matching TRBD2. Unmatched junction bases numbered 13, after V lost 5 bases and J lost 8 bases. The CDR3 runs to 16 residues. Germline CDR1 and CDR2: SEHNR and FQNEAQ (reference sequence). This chain's CDR3 is CASSPLGLAFFDEQFF. The CDR3 DNA reads as TGTGCCAGCAGCCCGTTGGGACTAGCTTTTTTCGATGAGCAGTTCTTC.

On this clonotype: The conserved closing phenylalanine or tryptophan is absent in this CDR3, likely reflecting a read error. V gene TRBV7-8 combines with J gene TRBJ2-7; 12 positions agree with TRBD2. Per the germline V gene, CDR1 is SGHVS and CDR2 is FQNEAQ. The CDR3 sequence is 17 residues long. Unmatched junction bases numbered 6, after V lost 1 base and J lost 2 bases. CDR3 amino acids: CASSLVRLAGGTYEQYS. CDR3 DNA sequence: TGTGCCAGCAGCTTAGTTCGGCTAGCGGGAGGGACCTACGAGCAGTACTCC.

This clonotype was counted ten times or more. The gene calls are TRBV6-2 or TRBV6-3 and TRBJ1-5; D possibly corresponds to TRBD1 (6 bases). The CDR3 spans 15 residues. V shed 6 bases and J shed 0 bases, with 12 bases lying between them. CDR1 is MNHEY, CDR2 SVGEGT, per germline. CDR3 region: CASSWGHVSNQPQHF. The CDR3 nucleotides are TGTGCCAGCAGCTGGGGACATGTTAGCAATCAGCCCCAGCATTTT.

In the case of this clonotype: A much larger clone lies one base from this, so it may be a read error. This is likely a read error, given that the CDR3 carries no conserved phenylalanine or tryptophan at its end. The rearrangement uses TRBV3-1 and TRBJ2-1; 7 nucleotides line up with TRBD2. V was clipped by 0 bases and J by 2 bases; unmatched bases: 4. This CDR3 is built from 16 residues. CDR1 is LGHDT and CDR2 is YNNKEL in the germline V gene (reference sequence). The CDR3 loop reads CASSQESGGPYNEQFL. CDR3 nucleotide sequence: TGTGCCAGCAGCCAAGAGTCGGGAGGCCCCTACAATGAGCAGTTCCTC.

The chain combines TRBV4-1 with TRBJ2-7; 10 bases map to TRBD2. Germline V gives CDR1 MGHRA, CDR2 YSYEKL. V dropped 0 bases and J dropped 3; count of bases not matched to a gene: 2. This CDR3 comprises 15 residues. In nucleotides, the CDR3 is TGCGCCAGCAGCCAAGAGAGGACTAGCGGCTACGAGCAGTACTTC. Translated: CASSQERTSGYEQYF.

This clonotype was detected many times. The rearrangement joins TRBV29-1 to TRBJ2-3; 7 bases are shared with TRBD2. The CDR3 is made up of 14 amino acids. In germline, CDR1 is SQVTM, CDR2 ANQGSEA. V trimming: 2 bases; J trimming: 8 bases; junction bases outside the gene matches: 10. The CDR3 reads CSVEPASGWGTQYF. Here the CDR3 DNA reads TGCAGCGTTGAACCAGCTAGCGGCTGGGGTACGCAGTATTTT.

In its sample, this clonotype was seen a few times. V is TRBV7-9 and J is TRBJ2-1; the D is unclear. The CDR3 totals 12 residues. Trimming removed 6 bases from V and 6 bases from J, with 9 bases in between. Germline V gene data show CDR1 as SEHNR and CDR2 as FQNEAQ (reference sequence). In DNA, the CDR3 is TGTGCCAGCAGTTCAGACGGCAATGAGCAGTTCTTC. Its protein is CASSSDGNEQFF.

Worth noting for this clonotype: A much larger clone differs by one base, so this may be a read error. The chain uses TRBV6-6 and TRBJ1-2, with a weak D call TRBD1 (6 bases). This CDR3 region has 17 residues. Germline CDR1 and CDR2: MNHNY and SVGAGI (reference sequence). V dropped 7 bases and J dropped 6 bases, with 27 bases sitting between them. CDR3 DNA: TGTGCCAGCACTCAAACCGGGACACGAACCCCAAACCATGGCTACACCTTC. Translating gives CASTQTGTRTPNHGYTF.

The chain employs TRBV6-5 and TRBJ2-2; D might be TRBD2 (6 bases). Germline CDR1 and CDR2: MNHEY and SVGAGI. The V end was cut by 8 bases, the J end by 5 bases, with 12 bases between. This CDR3 region has 13 residues. CDR3 in amino acids: CASAPGGTGELFF. Written as DNA, the CDR3 is TGTGCCAGCGCCCCTGGGGGGACCGGGGAGCTGTTTTTT.

This clonotype was seen a few times. The chain employs TRBV27 and TRBJ2-1, with D unresolved. V was clipped by 5 bases and J by 0 bases, with 8 bases between them. The CDR3 is made up of 14 amino acids. The germline V gene has CDR1 MNHEY and CDR2 SMNVEV (reference sequence). In DNA form, the CDR3 reads TGTGCCAGCAGTAACCTTGGCTCCTACAATGAGCAGTTCTTC. This gives the protein CASSNLGSYNEQFF.

This clonotype was seen a handful of times. CDR3 amino acids: CASSDILAGDETQYF. The CDR3 region has the DNA TGTGCCAGCAGTGATATACTAGCGGGAGACGAGACCCAGTACTTC. V usage is TRBV2 and J usage is TRBJ2-5; 11 bases agree with TRBD2. Germline CDR1 is SNHLY and CDR2 is FYNNEI. The CDR3 length is 15 residues. V lost 3 bases to trimming and J lost 5 bases; unmatched junction nucleotides: 5.

In its sample, this clonotype was seen many times. The rearrangement links TRBV9 to TRBJ2-3; 7 bases are shared with TRBD2. CDR1 and CDR2 (germline): SGDLS, YYNGEE. There are 15 residues in the CDR3. J gave up 1 base and V 3 bases, and 5 bases lay outside the gene matches. CDR3 sequence: CASSARLAGTDTQYF. For the CDR3, the DNA is TGTGCCAGCAGCGCCCGACTAGCAGGCACAGATACGCAGTATTTT.

Notes on this clonotype: A much larger clone differs from this one at a single base, so this may be a read error. The J gene is TRBJ1-2, the V gene TRBV12-3 or TRBV12-4, with 12 bases that match TRBD1. This CDR3 spans 14 amino acids. CDR3 in amino acids: CTIPGGQGAFGYTF. The DNA of the CDR3 is TGTACGATTCCCGGGGGACAGGGGGCTTTTGGCTACACCTTC.

In this sample, this clonotype turned up many times. The chain is built from TRBV9 and TRBJ2-3, with D unresolved. Trimming shortened V by 3 bases and J by 2 bases, and 7 bases separated the two germline ends. The CDR3 is 13 residues long. Germline V gene data show CDR1 as SGDLS and CDR2 as YYNGEE. CDR3 in DNA: TGTGCCAGCAGCGCGGATTTCACAGATACGCAGTATTTT. Protein product: CASSADFTDTQYF.

A word on this clonotype: A much bigger clone sits one base away, suggesting this may be a read error. In this CDR3 the conserved last residue, phenylalanine or tryptophan, is missing, so a read error is likely. The chain joins TRBV19 to TRBJ2-2; 9 nucleotides line up with TRBD2. Germline V lookup: CDR1 LNHDA, CDR2 SQIVND (reference sequence). This CDR3 is 13 amino acids long. The V gene end was trimmed by 8 bases and the J gene end by 6 bases; junction bases not matched to a gene: 4. In DNA form, the CDR3 reads TGTGCCAGTTGGGGACTAGCTCCCGGGGAGCTGTTTTCT. Translation gives CASWGLAPGELFS.

This clonotype has a handful of counts. The chain links TRBV7-9 to TRBJ1-2; TRBD1 matches 9 bases. The V segment lost 5 bases and the J segment 4 bases; nucleotides outside the gene matches: 11. Germline-derived CDR1 and CDR2 are SEHNR and FQNEAQ (reference sequence). There are 16 residues in the CDR3. The CDR3 nucleotides are TGTGCCAGCAGCCAGCTCGGGACAGGGCTAGGCTATGGCTACACCTTC. This sequence encodes CASSQLGTGLGYGYTF.

To note about this clonotype: One junction end disagrees with the germline gene, perhaps due to a read error. V and J are TRBV6-6 and TRBJ2-4, with D possibly called TRBD1 or TRBD2 (5 bases each). Germline V CDR1 and CDR2: MNHNY, SVGAGI (reference sequence). The CDR3 is made up of 15 amino acids. The CDR3 DNA reads as TGTGCCAGCAGTTACTCATCGGGGCTTCAAAACATCCAGTACTTC. Protein: CASSYSSGLQNIQYF.